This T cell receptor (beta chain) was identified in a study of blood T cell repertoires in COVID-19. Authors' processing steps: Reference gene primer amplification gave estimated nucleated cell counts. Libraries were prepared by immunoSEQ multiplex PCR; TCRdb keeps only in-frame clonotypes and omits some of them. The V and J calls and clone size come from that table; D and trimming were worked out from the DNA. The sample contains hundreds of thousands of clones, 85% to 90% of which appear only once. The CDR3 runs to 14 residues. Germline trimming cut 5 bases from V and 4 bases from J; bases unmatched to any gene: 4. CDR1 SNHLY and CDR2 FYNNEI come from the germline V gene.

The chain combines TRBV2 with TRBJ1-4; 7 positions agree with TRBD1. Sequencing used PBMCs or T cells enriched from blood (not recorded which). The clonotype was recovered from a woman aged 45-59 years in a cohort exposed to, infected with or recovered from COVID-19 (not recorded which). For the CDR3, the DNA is TGTGCCAGCAGTTACAGGGGTAATAATGAAAAACTGTTTTTT. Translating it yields CASSYRGNNEKLFF.